Described below is a single T cell receptor (beta chain) sequence and its context. This sample was included in a study of OX40 agonist ivuxolimab in advanced cancers. Study as a whole: Patients enrolled in dose escalation were diagnosed with hepatocellular carcinoma, melanoma, renal cell or head and neck cancer.

This CDR3 has 15 residues. Looked up from germline, CDR1 is MGHDK and CDR2 is SYGVNS. Measured with immunoSEQ multiplex PCR; TCRdb has only the in-frame clones, and not every one. The table includes some 70,000 clones, about 90% detected once. This TCR derives from an adult with an advanced solid tumor such as melanoma, head and neck, liver or kidney cancer. J is TRBJ2-1 and V is TRBV25-1; tentatively, D is TRBD2 (6 bases). Specimen: CD4+ or CD8+ T cells sorted from blood, collected in a trial of the OX40 agonist ivuxolimab. The CDR3, as DNA: TGTGTCAGTATGATGGGACGGGAGAGGCATAATGAGCAGTTCTTC. Translating gives CVSMMGRERHNEQFF.